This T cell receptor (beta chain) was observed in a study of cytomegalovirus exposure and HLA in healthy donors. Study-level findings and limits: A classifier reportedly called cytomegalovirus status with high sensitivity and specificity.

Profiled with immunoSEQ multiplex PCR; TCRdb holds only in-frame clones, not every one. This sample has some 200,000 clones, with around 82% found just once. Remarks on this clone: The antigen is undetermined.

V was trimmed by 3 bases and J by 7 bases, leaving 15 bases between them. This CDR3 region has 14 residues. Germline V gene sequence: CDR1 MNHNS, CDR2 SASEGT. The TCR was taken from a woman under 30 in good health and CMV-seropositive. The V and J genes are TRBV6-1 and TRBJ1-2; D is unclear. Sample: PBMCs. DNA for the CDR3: TGTGCCAGCAGTGAGGGTCACAGTGCCGGTGGCTACACCTTC. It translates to CASSEGHSAGGYTF.